Below are 2 T cell receptor beta chains sequenced from a single sample in a study of blood T cell repertoires in COVID-19. Assay used: immunoSEQ multiplex PCR; TCRdb lists only in-frame clones, some missing. The sample consists of under 150,000 clones, over 75% of them appearing once. Sequenced input: PBMCs or T cells enriched from blood (not recorded which). Source of these receptors: a man in his forties or fifties in a cohort exposed to, infected with or recovered from COVID-19 (not recorded which).

The table lists this clone with a few counts. The CDR3 DNA reads TGTGCCAGCTCACCACCGACGGAGGAAAAACTGTTTTTT. Its translation is CASSPPTEEKLFF. The J gene is TRBJ1-4, the V gene TRBV18; D is ambiguous. Trimming stripped 0 bases from V and 8 bases from J, with 7 bases between. Germline lookup yields CDR1 KGHSH and CDR2 LQKENI. The CDR3 is 13 residues long.

The chain recombines TRBV6-1 with TRBJ1-2, with TRBD1 as a possible D gene (5 bases). The CDR3 is 10 amino acids. Trimming left V 3 bases short and J 11 bases short, with 7 bases between. Per germline, CDR1 MNHNS and CDR2 SASEGT. CDR3 protein: CASSDPGYTF. Here the CDR3 DNA reads TGTGCCAGCAGTGATCCAGGGTACACCTTC.